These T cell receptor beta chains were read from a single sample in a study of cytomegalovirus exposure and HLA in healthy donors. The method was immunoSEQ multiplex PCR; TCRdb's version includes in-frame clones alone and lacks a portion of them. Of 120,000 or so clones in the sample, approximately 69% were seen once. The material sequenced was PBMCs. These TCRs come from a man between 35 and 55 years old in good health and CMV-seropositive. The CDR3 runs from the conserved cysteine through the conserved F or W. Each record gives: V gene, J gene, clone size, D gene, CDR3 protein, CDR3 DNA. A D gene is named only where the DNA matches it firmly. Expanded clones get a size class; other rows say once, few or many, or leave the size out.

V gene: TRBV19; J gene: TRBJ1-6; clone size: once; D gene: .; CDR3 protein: CASGSTGIGNSPLHF; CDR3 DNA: TGTGCCAGTGGATCGACAGGAATTGGGAATTCACCCCTCCACTTT
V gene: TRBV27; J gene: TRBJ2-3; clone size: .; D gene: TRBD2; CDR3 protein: CASSLQRTSGVRTPDTQYF; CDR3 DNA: TGTGCCAGCAGTTTACAAAGGACTAGCGGGGTAAGAACCCCAGATACGCAGTATTTT
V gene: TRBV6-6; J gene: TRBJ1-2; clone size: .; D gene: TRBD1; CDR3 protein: CASSYYTQGADYGYTF; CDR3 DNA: TGTGCCAGCAGTTACTATACGCAGGGGGCGGACTATGGCTACACCTTC
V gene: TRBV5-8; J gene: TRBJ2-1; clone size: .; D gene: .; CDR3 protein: CASSLGQRTNNEQFF; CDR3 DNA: TGTGCCAGCAGCTTGGGACAGCGCACAAACAATGAGCAGTTCTTC
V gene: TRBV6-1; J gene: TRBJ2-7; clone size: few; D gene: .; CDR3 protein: CASRKQDHPSYEQYF; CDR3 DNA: TGTGCCAGCAGAAAACAGGACCACCCCAGCTACGAGCAGTACTTC
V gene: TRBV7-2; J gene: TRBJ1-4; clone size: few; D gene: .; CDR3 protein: CASSPRTADYEKLFF; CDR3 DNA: TGTGCCAGCAGCCCAAGGACAGCCGATTATGAAAAACTGTTTTTT
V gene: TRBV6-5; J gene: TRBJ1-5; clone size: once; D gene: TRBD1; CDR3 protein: CASGDSSNQPQHF; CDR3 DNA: TGTGCCAGCGGGGACAGTAGCAATCAGCCCCAGCATTTT
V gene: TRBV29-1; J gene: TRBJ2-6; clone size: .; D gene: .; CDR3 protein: CSVELSTGANVLTF; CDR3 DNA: TGCAGCGTTGAACTATCTACTGGGGCCAACGTCCTGACTTTC
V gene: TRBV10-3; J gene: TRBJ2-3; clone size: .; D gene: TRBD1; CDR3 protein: CAISESGPGQGADTQYF; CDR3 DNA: TGTGCCATCAGTGAGTCGGGGCCGGGACAGGGTGCAGATACGCAGTATTTT
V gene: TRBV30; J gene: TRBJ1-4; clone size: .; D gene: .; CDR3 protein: CAWSGPGQTGEKLFF; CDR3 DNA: TGTGCCTGGAGTGGACCCGGACAGACCGGAGAAAAACTGTTTTTT
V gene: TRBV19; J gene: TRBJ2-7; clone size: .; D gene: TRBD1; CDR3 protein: CASSIKVSGTGNFYEQYF; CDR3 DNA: TGTGCCAGTAGTATAAAAGTCTCCGGGACAGGCAACTTCTACGAGCAGTACTTC
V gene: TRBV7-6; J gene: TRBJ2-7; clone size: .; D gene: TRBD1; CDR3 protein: CASSLSQGEYEQYF; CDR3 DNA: TGTGCCAGCAGCTTATCCCAGGGGGAGTACGAGCAGTACTTC